Following are 23 T cell receptor beta chains from one sample sequenced in a study of T cells and Merkel cell carcinoma outcomes. This table comes from immunoSEQ multiplex PCR, and its TCRdb copy is limited to in-frame clones, with some not included. The sample lists approximately 12,000 clones, 95% to 96% occurring once. Sequenced: tumor tissue from Merkel cell carcinoma. These receptors all stem from a human donor with Merkel cell carcinoma.

The chain recombines TRBV15 with TRBJ2-7; D remains ambiguous. Germline lookup yields CDR1 LNHNV and CDR2 YYDKDF (reference sequence). V lost 3 bases and J 1 base, leaving 7 bases between the germline ends. The CDR3 is made up of 13 amino acids. CDR3 nucleotide sequence: TGTGCCACCAGCAGCGACACGTCCTACGAGCAGTACTTC. It is translated as CATSSDTSYEQYF.

V usage is TRBV5-5 and J usage is TRBJ2-1; 10 bases align to TRBD1. The CDR3 is 13 amino acids. The V segment lost 7 bases and the J segment 3 bases; nucleotides outside the gene matches: 1. The germline gives CDR1 SGHKS, CDR2 YYEKEE (reference sequence). CDR3 sequence reads: CASGTGDYNEQFF. CDR3 DNA sequence: TGTGCCAGCGGGACAGGGGACTACAATGAGCAGTTCTTC.

The rearrangement joins TRBV5-1 to TRBJ2-3, with D unresolved. V lost 9 bases and J 5 bases, leaving 13 bases between the germline ends. CDR3 length: 12 residues. From germline, CDR1 is SGHRS and CDR2 YFSETQ. The CDR3 region is CATRTPGDTQYF. In DNA form, the CDR3 reads TGCGCCACGAGAACTCCGGGAGATACGCAGTATTTT.

The rearrangement uses TRBV11-1 and TRBJ2-5; D might be TRBD1 (7 bases). The CDR3 extends over 14 amino acids. V lost 2 bases and J 5 bases, leaving 12 bases between the germline ends. Germline CDR1 is SGHAT and CDR2 is FQDESV (reference sequence). The CDR3 spells CASSLLAGGETQYF. Written as DNA, the CDR3 is TGTGCCAGCAGCTTATTGGCAGGGGGGGAGACCCAGTACTTC.

In this sample, this clone turned up once. J is TRBJ2-7 and V is TRBV14; the D gene could be TRBD1 or TRBD2 (5 bases each). CDR3 length equals 13 residues. Germline V CDR1 and CDR2: SGHDN, FVKESK. Trimming removed 8 bases at V and 6 bases at J, with 17 bases between. This CDR3 is CASSRGASGEQYF. CDR3 in DNA: TGTGCCAGCTCGAGAGGGGCGTCCGGCGAGCAGTACTTC. Together with reference TRBV14 and TRBJ2-7, the CDR3 gives the full variable domain: EAGVTQFPSHSVIEKGQTVTLRCDPISGHDNLYWYRRVMGKEIKFLLHFVKESKQDESGMPNNRFLAERTGGTYSTLKVQPAELEDSGVYFCASSRGASGEQYFGPGTRLTVT.

The chain links TRBV7-2 to TRBJ2-6; TRBD1 is a possible D gene (6 bases). Trimming removed 5 bases from V and 1 base from J, with 12 bases in between. This CDR3 contains 16 residues. The V gene's germline CDR1 is SGHTA and CDR2 FQGNSA. The CDR3 reads CASSKGRGSGANVLTF. The CDR3 DNA is TGTGCCAGCAGCAAGGGCAGGGGATCTGGGGCCAACGTCCTGACTTTC.

This chain uses TRBV10-3 with TRBJ1-2; D uncertain. Germline CDR1 is ENHRY and CDR2 is SYGVKD. V lost 11 bases and J lost 4, with 11 bases in between. This CDR3 comprises 11 residues. Here the CDR3 reads CAAGEAYGYTF. The CDR3 bases are TGTGCCGCGGGCGAGGCCTATGGCTACACCTTC.

The rearrangement links TRBV9 to TRBJ2-7; D may be TRBD1 (6 bases). Germline loops: CDR1 SGDLS, CDR2 YYNGEE. Trimming took 0 bases from V and 3 from J, leaving 13 bases between them. This CDR3 is 15 amino acids long. CDR3 in DNA: TGTGCCAGCAGCGTAGGGACAGAGGGGGTCTACGAGCAGTACTTC. It codes for CASSVGTEGVYEQYF.

The chain employs TRBV30 and TRBJ1-1; TRBD1 is a possible D gene (5 bases). This CDR3 spans 10 amino acids. Trimming took off 3 bases at V and 7 bases at J, with 6 bases between the two ends. From germline, CDR1 is GTSNPN and CDR2 SVGIG (reference sequence). The CDR3 bases are TGTGCCTGGAGACAGGTTGAAGCTTTCTTT. This encodes CAWRQVEAFF.

The sample holds one count of this clone. The chain is built from TRBV27 and TRBJ1-5; D may be TRBD1 (5 bases). CDR1 and CDR2 (germline): MNHEY, SMNVEV (reference sequence). There are 13 residues in the CDR3. V lost 6 bases to trimming and J lost 2 bases, with 8 bases between them. CDR3 loop: CASSQGGNQPQHF. In nucleotides, the CDR3 is TGTGCCAGCAGCCAAGGGGGCAATCAGCCCCAGCATTTT.

The gene calls are TRBV29-1 and TRBJ1-4; 8 bases agree with TRBD1. The V segment lost 6 bases and the J segment 8 bases; nucleotides outside the gene matches: 14. Per the germline V gene, CDR1 is SQVTM and CDR2 is ANQGSEA. The length of the CDR3 is 15 residues. The CDR3 DNA sequence: TGCAGCGTGACAGGGGCCTACCCCGTAATCGAAAAACTGTTTTTT. As protein: CSVTGAYPVIEKLFF. The full variable domain, in which reference TRBV29-1 and TRBJ1-4 provide the parts outside the CDR3, is SAVISQKPSRDICQRGTSLTIQCQVDSQVTMMFWYRQQPGQSLTLIATANQGSEATYESGFVIDKFPISRPNLTFSTLTVSNMSPEDSSIYLCSVTGAYPVIEKLFFGSGTQLSVL.

This clone was seen once. This chain joins TRBV23-1 and TRBJ1-1, with 9 positions matching TRBD1. TRBV23-1 is filed as an ORF, its function uncertain. The CDR3 length is 12 residues. The junction had 3 bases not matched to a gene; V was cut back by 6 bases and J by 7 bases. Here the CDR3 reads CASRTGGDEAFF. DNA of the CDR3: TGCGCCAGCAGAACAGGGGGCGATGAAGCTTTCTTT.

The rearrangement joins TRBV28 to TRBJ2-5, with 8 bases identical to TRBD1. The CDR3 is 14 amino acids. V shed 6 bases, J shed 5 bases, and the junction held 8 bases outside the gene matches. Germline CDR1 MDHEN, CDR2 SYDVKM. CDR3: CASSFQGARETQYF. The CDR3 DNA sequence: TGTGCCAGCAGCTTCCAGGGGGCGAGGGAGACCCAGTACTTC.

A remark on this clone: Sequence at one end of the junction differs from germline and may be a read error. CDR3 loop: CVSGRAGASGYTF. In DNA, the CDR3 is TGTGTCAGTGGAAGGGCAGGGGCATCAGGCTACACCTTC. The chain uses TRBV19 and TRBJ1-2; possible D gene TRBD1, 6 bases. The CDR3 runs 13 residues. Germline CDR1 reads LNHDA; CDR2 reads SQIVND (reference sequence).

This chain uses TRBV28 with TRBJ1-1; TRBD1 is a possible D gene (5 bases). The CDR3 totals 14 residues. The V and J ends lost 6 bases and 4 bases respectively, with 15 bases between them. Per germline, CDR1 MDHEN and CDR2 SYDVKM. The CDR3 DNA sequence: TGTGCCAGCAGGATAAGACAGACCAGCACTGAAGCTTTCTTT. Protein: CASRIRQTSTEAFF.

The V gene is TRBV7-9, the J gene TRBJ2-4; tentative D call: TRBD2 (5 bases). Germline CDR1 SEHNR, CDR2 FQNEAQ (reference sequence). CDR3 length: 16 residues. V was clipped by 5 bases and J by 3 bases, with 17 bases between them. CDR3 sequence (DNA): TGTGCCAGCAGCCCCCCTCGAGGAGGTGACAAAAACATTCAGTACTTC. Its protein is CASSPPRGGDKNIQYF.

The chain recombines TRBV2 with TRBJ2-4; 8 bases agree with TRBD2. The CDR3 is 16 amino acids. CDR1 and CDR2 from the germline V gene are SNHLY and FYNNEI. Trimming took 5 bases from V and 0 from J; bases not matched to a gene: 6. The CDR3 protein is CASSLAGRLAKNIQYF. DNA of the CDR3: TGTGCCAGCAGTTTAGCGGGGAGGTTAGCCAAAAACATTCAGTACTTC.

The chain employs TRBV5-1 and TRBJ2-6; 8 bases map to TRBD1. CDR1 is SGHRS, CDR2 YFSETQ, per germline. There are 18 residues in the CDR3. J gave up 1 base and V 4 bases, and 10 bases lay outside the gene matches. In DNA form, the CDR3 reads TGCGCCAGCAGCCCCAGGGGGCAGGGGGGTTCTGGGGCCAACGTCCTGACTTTC. It codes for CASSPRGQGGSGANVLTF. The full variable domain, rest sourced from reference TRBV5-1 and TRBJ2-6, is KAGVTQTPRYLIKTRGQQVTLSCSPISGHRSVSWYQQTPGQGLQFLFEYFSETQRNKGNFPGRFSGRQFSNSRSEMNVSTLELGDSALYLCASSPRGQGGSGANVLTFGAGSRLTVL.

This chain uses TRBV12-5 with TRBJ1-1; D is unresolved. Germline V lookup: CDR1 LGHNT, CDR2 FRNRAP. The CDR3 is 12 amino acids. V shed 2 bases and J shed 5 bases, with 6 bases lying between them. CDR3 amino acids: CASGLRGTEAFF. The CDR3 bases are TGTGCTAGTGGTTTGAGAGGGACTGAAGCTTTCTTT.

The V and J genes are TRBV23-1 and TRBJ2-1; no firm D call. TRBV23-1 is reported as an ORF; its role is uncertain. CDR3 length equals 18 residues. With 0 bases removed from V and 0 bases from J, the gap between germline ends came to 15 bases. In DNA form, the CDR3 reads TGCGCCAGCAGTCAATCACACCCTCGTGAGAGCTCCTACAATGAGCAGTTCTTC. It specifies CASSQSHPRESSYNEQFF.

The chain is built from TRBV29-1 and TRBJ1-3; D is unresolved. Germline V gene lookup returns CDR1 SQVTM and CDR2 ANQGSEA. The V end lost 5 bases, the J end lost 3 bases, and 8 bases lay between the germline ends. The CDR3 runs 12 residues. CDR3 residues: CSVRPDGNTIYF. The CDR3 nucleotides read TGCAGCGTTCGCCCAGATGGAAACACCATATATTTT.

This chain connects TRBV5-1 to TRBJ1-1; 9 nucleotides line up with TRBD1. Germline V gene sequence: CDR1 SGHRS, CDR2 YFSETQ. The trim removed 4 bases at V and 0 bases at J, leaving 16 bases unmatched. CDR3 size: 19 residues. CDR3 nucleotide sequence: TGCGCCAGCAGCCCACGGACAGGGGCTGTCACCTACTTGAACACTGAAGCTTTCTTT. It translates to CASSPRTGAVTYLNTEAFF.

The table lists this clone with a count of one. This chain uses TRBV2 with TRBJ2-5, with TRBD1 identical over 7 bases. The V gene end was trimmed by 4 bases and the J gene end by 5 bases; junction bases not matched to a gene: 10. Germline assignment: CDR1 SNHLY and CDR2 FYNNEI. The CDR3 has 15 residues. The CDR3 nucleotides are TGTGCCAGCAGTGTTGGAGGACAGGTCGCGGAGACCCAGTACTTC. The encoded protein is CASSVGGQVAETQYF.